This is a list of T cell receptor beta chains from one sample in a study of control samples from healthy donors and cancer patients. Sequenced by immunoSEQ multiplex PCR; TCRdb stores in-frame clones only, minus some. This table holds just over 80,000 clones, 94% found once. Sequences were obtained from blood. The receptors derive from a young woman in good health. CDR3s include the opening cysteine and the closing phenylalanine or tryptophan. A D gene is named only where the DNA matches it firmly. Clone size is shown for a subset of rows, as once, few, many or a class of expanded clone.

v_call	clone_size	j_call	cdr3_length	d_call	cdr3_aa	cdr3_nt
TRBV6-6	-	TRBJ2-3	14	-	CASSYGHPTDTQYF	TGTGCCAGCAGTTACGGGCATCCCACAGATACGCAGTATTTT
TRBV7-9	-	TRBJ1-4	16	-	CASSLLIGFGNEKLFF	TGTGCCAGCAGCTTGCTGATAGGGTTTGGAAATGAAAAACTGTTTTTT
TRBV7-3	-	TRBJ2-1	13	-	CASSLRVDNEQFF	TGTGCCAGCAGCTTAAGGGTTGACAATGAGCAGTTCTTC
TRBV2	-	TRBJ1-1	14	-	CASSTGFTNTEAFF	TGTGCCAGCAGTACAGGGTTCACGAACACTGAAGCTTTCTTT
TRBV7-2	-	TRBJ1-4	12	-	CASSPNLEKLFF	TGTGCCAGCAGTCCGAACTTGGAAAAACTGTTTTTT
TRBV29-1	-	TRBJ1-2	14	-	CSVDSLGQNYGYTF	TGCAGCGTTGATTCCCTCGGACAGAACTATGGCTACACCTTC
TRBV28	-	TRBJ2-1	15	-	CASRTGTAGHNEQFF	TGTGCCAGCAGGACCGGGACCGCGGGTCACAATGAGCAGTTCTTC
TRBV6-2/TRBV6-3	-	TRBJ2-3	15	-	CASSYLLAPADTQYF	TGTGCCAGCAGTTACCTGCTAGCGCCCGCGGATACGCAGTATTTT
TRBV7-9	-	TRBJ2-7	15	-	CASSLALGAHYEQYF	TGTGCCAGCAGCTTAGCGTTAGGAGCCCACTACGAGCAGTACTTC
TRBV2	-	TRBJ2-7	14	TRBD2	CASKRGGATYEQYF	TGTGCCAGCAAGCGGGGGGGCGCTACCTACGAGCAGTACTTC
TRBV11-2	-	TRBJ2-4	11	-	CASSPKNIQYF	TGTGCCAGCAGCCCTAAAAACATTCAGTACTTC
TRBV29-1	-	TRBJ2-1	11	-	CSAGPGDEQFF	TGCAGCGCCGGCCCGGGCGATGAGCAGTTCTTC
TRBV29-1	-	TRBJ2-1	15	TRBD2	CSVIGRLAGLNEQFF	TGCAGCGTTATAGGGCGGCTAGCGGGGCTAAATGAGCAGTTCTTC
TRBV6-6	-	TRBJ1-3	13	-	CASTALQGNTIYF	TGTGCCAGCACCGCTCTACAAGGAAACACCATATATTTT
TRBV6-2/TRBV6-3	-	TRBJ2-4	18	-	CASSYSSLTGSEGDIQYF	TGTGCCAGCAGTTACTCGAGTCTGACCGGGAGTGAAGGGGACATTCAGTACTTC
TRBV27	-	TRBJ1-5	18	-	CASSFRGTGGGSNQPQHF	TGTGCCAGCAGTTTTCGAGGAACAGGCGGAGGGAGCAATCAGCCCCAGCATTTT
TRBV18	-	TRBJ2-7	13	-	CASSPQSGGEQYF	TGTGCCAGCTCACCCCAGTCAGGTGGCGAGCAGTACTTC
TRBV9	-	TRBJ1-1	13	-	CASSVDTNTEAFF	TGTGCCAGCAGCGTCGACACAAACACTGAAGCTTTCTTT
TRBV1	-	TRBJ2-1	17	-	CTSSRETYETGGTEQFF	TGCACCAGCAGCCGCGAAACCTACGAAACAGGTGGCACTGAGCAGTTCTTC
TRBV20-1	once	TRBJ2-1	14	-	CSASGQTGNNEQFF	TGCAGTGCTAGTGGACAAACGGGAAACAATGAGCAGTTCTTC
TRBV18	-	TRBJ2-3	16	-	CASSPGVLGSEDTQYF	TGTGCCAGCTCACCAGGAGTCCTAGGTTCGGAAGATACGCAGTATTTT
TRBV28	-	TRBJ1-2	16	-	CASTSPAGDGYYGYTF	TGTGCCAGTACCTCTCCTGCTGGGGACGGATACTATGGCTACACCTTC
TRBV5-1	-	TRBJ1-6	16	TRBD1	CASSLVPGQYNSPLHF	TGCGCCAGCAGCTTGGTTCCGGGACAGTATAATTCACCCCTCCACTTT
TRBV9	-	TRBJ2-3	16	TRBD1	CASSGGQGVSTDTQYF	TGTGCCAGCAGCGGGGGACAGGGAGTATCCACAGATACGCAGTATTTT
TRBV28	-	TRBJ2-1	15	TRBD1	CASSFLDRGYGEQFF	TGTGCCAGCAGTTTCCTGGACAGGGGGTATGGTGAGCAGTTCTTC
TRBV2	-	TRBJ2-4	15	TRBD1	CASDRGSVAKNIQYF	TGTGCCAGCGACAGGGGCTCGGTTGCCAAAAACATTCAGTACTTC
TRBV9	-	TRBJ1-1	14	-	CASSVSGENTEAFF	TGTGCCAGCAGCGTATCGGGGGAGAACACTGAAGCTTTCTTT
TRBV2	few	TRBJ2-7	13	TRBD2	CASGGLAVYEQYF	TGTGCCAGCGGGGGACTAGCGGTTTACGAGCAGTACTTC
TRBV19	-	TRBJ1-6	12	-	CASSISRELLHF	TGTGCCAGTAGTATAAGTCGAGAACTCCTCCACTTT
TRBV5-5	-	TRBJ1-1	14	TRBD1	CASSTYRGNTEAFF	TGTGCCAGCAGCACCTACAGGGGGAACACTGAAGCTTTCTTT
TRBV9	once	TRBJ2-2	14	-	CASSETRGAGELFF	TGTGCCAGCAGCGAAACGAGAGGGGCCGGGGAGCTGTTTTTT
TRBV3-1/TRBV3-2	-	TRBJ2-3	16	TRBD2	CASSTTITSDTDTQYF	TGTGCCAGCAGCACCACTATAACTAGCGACACAGATACGCAGTATTTT
TRBV6-5	-	TRBJ2-2	13	-	CASRGSNTGELFF	TGTGCCAGCAGGGGGTCGAACACCGGGGAGCTGTTTTTT
TRBV6-4	-	TRBJ2-3	15	-	CASSDLPGSTDTQYF	TGTGCCAGCAGTGACCTCCCCGGTAGCACAGATACGCAGTATTTT
TRBV7-2	-	TRBJ2-5	14	-	CASSPERAEETQYF	TGTGCCAGCAGCCCCGAGCGGGCGGAAGAGACCCAGTACTTC
TRBV19	-	TRBJ1-5	15	TRBD1	CASTPTGAGNQPQHF	TGTGCCAGTACCCCGACAGGGGCGGGCAATCAGCCCCAGCATTTT
TRBV9	-	TRBJ2-3	15	-	CASSVVQGMTDTQYF	TGTGCCAGCAGCGTAGTTCAGGGAATGACAGATACGCAGTATTTT
TRBV18	-	TRBJ2-7	18	-	CASSPLALPGSPSYEQYF	TGTGCCAGCTCACCCCTCGCCCTGCCCGGGAGCCCCTCCTACGAGCAGTACTTC
TRBV11-2	-	TRBJ1-1	14	-	CASSLVQGRTEAFF	TGTGCCAGCAGCTTAGTTCAGGGCAGGACTGAAGCTTTCTTT
TRBV24-1	-	TRBJ2-1	16	-	CATSDLGPWDYNEQFF	TGTGCCACCAGTGATCTGGGACCCTGGGATTACAATGAGCAGTTCTTC
TRBV7-8	-	TRBJ1-1	15	-	CASSLQGGVNTEAFF	TGTGCCAGCAGCTTACAAGGAGGGGTGAACACTGAAGCTTTCTTT
TRBV7-2	-	TRBJ2-5	15	TRBD1	CASSKTGKTQETQYF	TGTGCCAGCAGCAAGACAGGGAAGACTCAAGAGACCCAGTACTTC
TRBV25-1	-	TRBJ2-7	15	TRBD2	CASSASGGPSYEQYF	TGTGCCAGCAGCGCTAGCGGGGGGCCCTCCTACGAGCAGTACTTC
TRBV19	-	TRBJ2-7	13	-	CASSIVLRGEQYF	TGTGCCAGTAGTATAGTTTTGAGGGGCGAGCAGTACTTC
TRBV5-6	-	TRBJ1-2	14	TRBD1	CASSWDRGNYGYTF	TGTGCCAGCAGCTGGGACAGAGGGAACTATGGCTACACCTTC
TRBV5-1	-	TRBJ2-7	11	-	CASSSSYEQYF	TGCGCCAGCAGCTCGAGCTACGAGCAGTACTTC
TRBV7-6	few	TRBJ2-1	17	TRBD2	CASSRYIIAGGYNEQFF	TGTGCCAGCAGCCGTTATATTATAGCGGGGGGATACAATGAGCAGTTCTTC
TRBV7-9	-	TRBJ1-5	14	TRBD1	CASSFGQGNQPQHF	TGTGCCAGCAGCTTTGGACAGGGGAACCAGCCCCAGCATTTT
TRBV28	once	TRBJ1-1	14	TRBD1	CASRDGQGNTEAFF	TGTGCCAGCAGGGACGGACAGGGGAACACTGAAGCTTTCTTT
TRBV5-4	-	TRBJ2-7	17	TRBD2	CASSKLGTSGFAYEQYF	TGTGCCAGCAGCAAACTCGGGACTAGCGGTTTTGCCTACGAGCAGTACTTC
TRBV5-8	once	TRBJ2-5	14	TRBD1	CASSLEGQGETQYF	TGTGCCAGCAGCTTGGAGGGACAGGGAGAGACCCAGTACTTC
TRBV5-1	-	TRBJ2-4	14	-	CASSAGAMGNIQYF	TGCGCCAGCAGCGCAGGGGCGATGGGGAACATTCAGTACTTC
TRBV20-1	once	TRBJ2-7	10	-	CSAFRDKQYF	TGCAGTGCTTTCCGGGATAAGCAGTACTTC